The 16 T cell receptor beta chains below come from one sample, sequenced in a study of spatial heterogeneity in lung cancer. Documented time point: sample taken at primary tumor resection. TCRdb independently ran MiXCR on the 5' RACE reads; one entry per CDR3 protein. The sample lists some 2,500 distinct CDR3 sequences; 5.5% were seen once. Antigen specificity for these receptors is unknown. Regarding the study as a whole: For expanded intratumoral alpha and beta TCRs, counts tracked tumor mutation counts.

The sequenced sample was lung tumor tissue, obtained at surgery. The source of these receptors is a male donor with early-stage non-small cell lung cancer.

There are many counts of this clonotype. With the library built for alpha chains, this beta chain is off target and its frequency is not meaningful. The rearrangement uses TRBV19 and TRBJ1-5, with 8 bases matching TRBD1. The V segment lost 1 base and the J segment 7 bases; nucleotides outside the gene matches: 6. This CDR3 has 15 amino acids. Germline-derived CDR1 and CDR2 are LNHDA and SQIVND (reference sequence). The CDR3 sequence is CASSIAVQGEQPQHF. The CDR3 bases are TGTGCCAGTAGTATAGCCGTACAGGGGGAGCAGCCCCAGCATTTT.

In its sample, this clonotype ranks as medium-sized. This beta chain came through as a stray read in a library set up for alpha chains, and its size says little. J is TRBJ2-1 and V is TRBV18, with D possibly being TRBD1 (6 bases). V gave up 2 bases and J gave up 8 bases, with 13 bases separating them. Germline values: CDR1 KGHSH, CDR2 LQKENI. The CDR3 is made up of 14 amino acids. CDR3 nucleotide sequence: TGTGCCAGCTCACCAAACCGGGACACAGATGAGCAGTTCTTC. Encoded protein: CASSPNRDTDEQFF.

This clonotype is medium-sized in the sample. Being off target in a library aimed at alpha chains, this beta chain has a size of little meaning. The genes are TRBV4-3 and TRBJ2-3; 14 nucleotides agree with TRBD2. The germline V gene encodes CDR1 LGHNA and CDR2 YSLEER. The CDR3 covers 15 residues. J lost 6 bases, V lost 3 bases, and 2 bases had no gene match. CDR3 in amino acids: CASSQGTSGGDTQYF. CDR3 sequence (DNA): TGCGCCAGCAGCCAGGGGACTAGCGGGGGCGATACGCAGTATTTT.

Relative to its sample, this clonotype is medium-sized. Since it is a stray read in a library aimed at alpha chains, this beta chain has a size that is not meaningful. This chain uses TRBV18 with TRBJ1-4; D ambiguous. The CDR3 is 14 residues long. Germline assignment: CDR1 KGHSH and CDR2 LQKENI. Trimming left V 2 bases short and J 10 bases short, with 14 bases between. The CDR3 DNA is TGTGCCAGCTCACCAGTTCAGGATGGGGTAAAACTGTTTTTT. It specifies CASSPVQDGVKLFF.

This clonotype is judged medium-sized. Because this beta chain is a stray read in a library intended to capture alpha chains, its abundance should not be given much weight. The V gene is TRBV12-3 or TRBV12-4, the J gene TRBJ2-1; a possible D gene is TRBD2 (5 bases). V was cut by 3 bases and J by 8 bases, with 20 bases left in between. The CDR3 loop spans 16 amino acids. CDR3 nucleotide sequence: TGTGCCAGCAGTTTTCTCGGGCTACGGGGTCATCATGAGCAGTTCTTC. Residues: CASSFLGLRGHHEQFF.

This clonotype qualifies as medium-sized (0.01 to 0.1%). A library prepared for alpha chains yielded this beta chain as an off-target read; its size is of little meaning. J is TRBJ2-1 and V is TRBV5-1; D could derive from TRBD1 or TRBD2 (5 bases each). CDR1 is SGHRS and CDR2 is YFSETQ in the germline V gene. Trimming took 0 bases from V and 14 from J, leaving 12 bases between them. The length of the CDR3 is 12 residues. The CDR3 reads CASSLGGQGKFF. The DNA for the CDR3 is TGCGCCAGCAGCTTGGGAGGGCAGGGAAAGTTCTTC.

This clonotype ranks as medium-sized. The library was built for alpha chains, so this beta chain is an off-target read and its size means little. The CDR3 sequence is CASSLRTESTDTQYF. As DNA, the CDR3 is TGTGCCAGCAGCCTACGGACAGAAAGCACAGATACGCAGTATTTT. This rearrangement joins TRBV7-8 to TRBJ2-3, with a weak D call TRBD1 (6 bases). The germline V and J ends were trimmed by 5 bases and 0 bases, with 12 bases remaining between them. The CDR3 runs 15 residues. Per germline, CDR1 SGHVS and CDR2 FQNEAQ. Full variable domain (missing parts from reference TRBV7-8 and TRBJ2-3): GAGVSQSPRYKVAKRGQDVALRCDPISGHVSLFWYQQALGQGPEFLTYFQNEAQLDKSGLPSDRFFAERPEGSVSTLKIQRTQQEDSAVYLCASSLRTESTDTQYFGPGTRLTVL.

This clonotype counts as medium-sized. Likely a read error: the CDR3 ends without its conserved phenylalanine or tryptophan. The DNA is omitted, as the CDR3 cannot be located on it reliably, and the CDR3 follows TCRdb's listing. This beta chain came through as a stray read in a library set up for alpha chains, and its size says little. The V call is TRBV7-9, the J call TRBJ2-3. Germline V gene data show CDR1 as SEHNR and CDR2 as FQNEAQ (reference sequence). The CDR3 sequence runs 12 residues, both termini included. The CDR3 sequence: CASSLWGSDTQY.

This clonotype has ten or more counts. The library was designed around alpha chains, so this beta chain is a stray read whose abundance carries little weight. The chain joins TRBV18 to TRBJ2-2, with 7 bases matching TRBD1. The CDR3 consists of 15 residues. Germline V CDR1 and CDR2: KGHSH, LQKENI. V gave up 6 bases and J gave up 2 bases; unmatched junction bases: 6. This chain's CDR3 is CASSRGPPNTGELFF. As DNA, the CDR3 is TGTGCCAGCTCGAGGGGGCCGCCCAACACCGGGGAGCTGTTTTTT.

In this sample, this clonotype turned up many times. This beta chain is a stray sequence in a library constructed for alpha chains; its clone size is not meaningful. This rearrangement joins TRBV28 to TRBJ1-1, with a possible D match to TRBD1 (6 bases). The CDR3 spans 17 residues. V lost 2 bases, J lost 1 base, and 17 bases lay in between. Germline CDR1 reads MDHEN; CDR2 reads SYDVKM. CDR3 coding DNA: TGTGCCAGCAGTTTAATTGCCGGGGGCGCAAAGAACACTGAAGCTTTCTTT. Translated, it gives CASSLIAGGAKNTEAFF.

The sample holds many counts of this clonotype. A library prepared for alpha chains yielded this beta chain as an off-target read; its size is of little meaning. This chain connects TRBV6-1 to TRBJ2-7; D call uncertain. CDR1 is MNHNS and CDR2 is SASEGT in the germline V gene. This CDR3 is 15 amino acids long. Trimming removed 3 bases at V and 3 bases at J, with 15 bases between. The CDR3 loop reads CASSEGFGSHYEQYF. The CDR3 DNA is TGTGCCAGCAGTGAGGGGTTCGGGTCCCACTACGAGCAGTACTTC.

In this sample, this clonotype turned up many times. The size of this beta chain means little, since it is a stray read in a library made for alpha chains. The chain carries TRBV20-1 and TRBJ2-5; 8 nucleotides agree with TRBD2. This CDR3 has 15 residues. The V gene's germline CDR1 is DFQATT and CDR2 SNEGSKA (reference sequence). The J segment lost 4 bases and the V segment lost 6 bases, leaving 13 bases of the junction unmatched. CDR3 in amino acids: CSADPGTSDLETQYF. The CDR3 nucleotides read TGCAGTGCGGATCCCGGGACTAGTGATTTAGAGACCCAGTACTTC.

In its sample, this clonotype was seen many times. Little can be read into the size of this beta chain, an off-target read in a library designed for alpha chains. This chain links TRBV3-1 with TRBJ2-7; 7 bases match TRBD2. The CDR3 loop spans 15 amino acids. The ends lost 1 base at V and 1 base at J; junction bases unmatched: 4. In germline, CDR1 is LGHDT, CDR2 YNNKEL (reference sequence). The CDR3 sequence is CASSQVQRGSYEQYF. CDR3 nucleotide sequence: TGTGCCAGCAGCCAAGTCCAGCGGGGTTCCTACGAGCAGTACTTC.

This clonotype is deemed large. Because the library targeted alpha chains, this beta chain is an off-target read whose size means little. The chain is built from TRBV3-1 and TRBJ1-6; TRBD1 is a possible D gene (5 bases). The CDR3 loop spans 15 amino acids. V was shortened by 1 base and J by 8 bases, with 12 bases between the two germline ends. Per the germline V gene, CDR1 is LGHDT and CDR2 is YNNKEL (reference sequence). As DNA, the CDR3 is TGTGCCAGCAGCCAAGGGGACGGGGTAGATTCACCCCTCCACTTT. Residues: CASSQGDGVDSPLHF.

This clonotype is medium-sized by share. This beta chain appears as a stray read in a library generated for alpha chains; its size is not informative. The CDR3 nucleotides read TGTGCCAGCAGCCCAGGGACAGGGATAGGTAATGAGCAGTTCTTC. It translates to CASSPGTGIGNEQFF. The V and J genes are TRBV7-3 and TRBJ2-1; 9 bases fit TRBD1. Germline-derived CDR1 and CDR2 are SGHTA and FQGTGA. This CDR3 has 15 amino acids. J lost 7 bases, V lost 5 bases, and 9 bases had no gene match.

This clonotype was found many times. A library prepared for alpha chains yielded this beta chain as an off-target read; its size is of little meaning. The chain has TRBV12-3 or TRBV12-4 and TRBJ1-2; no clear D. The CDR3 covers 13 residues. Trimming stripped 5 bases from V and 5 bases from J, with 12 bases between. The CDR3 nucleotides read TGTGCCAGCAGTCCCTCGGACGGATATGGCTACACCTTC. Protein: CASSPSDGYGYTF.